The text below deals with one T cell receptor (beta chain). Antigen: not known. A junction end diverges from the germline sequence, so it may reflect a read error. Other DNA sequences of this sample code for an identical CDR3. Via the markers CD45RO/CCR7/CD25/CD127/CD95/CD27, stem cell-like memory, regulatory, central memory and naive CD4+ cells were sorted. Sort purity for all populations was recorded as exceeding 98%. The CDR3 runs to 12 residues. Germline V gene lookup returns CDR1 SGHTA and CDR2 FQGNSA. The data were obtained in a study of beta chain features in type 1 diabetes. Whole-study findings and limits: People with Type 1 diabetes carried modestly yet significantly shorter TCRB CDR3s in all four CD4+ subsets. Lower insertion and higher deletion counts appeared at VDJ junctions in type 1 diabetes patients. The similarity of naive, central memory and Treg TCRB repertoires appeared greater among patients than among healthy donors.

Sequenced material consisted of expressed TCRB transcripts (all of the isolated RNA was reverse transcribed). Here immunoSEQ multiplex PCR was the method, and the copy in TCRdb shows in-frame clones only, minus some. The sample consists of 310,000 or so clones, 15% of them appearing once. The source material was naive CD4+ T cells from blood. The source is a man aged 18 to 29 with type 1 diabetes. The V gene is TRBV7-2, the J gene TRBJ2-5; tentatively, D is TRBD1 (5 bases). The CDR3 region has the DNA TGCGCCAGCAGCTTAGGGGCGGAGACCCAGTACTTC. It yields the protein CASSLGAETQYF.